The next 6 T cell receptor beta chains were all read from a single sample in a study of blood T cell repertoires in COVID-19. Measured with immunoSEQ multiplex PCR; TCRdb has only the in-frame clones, and not every one. The sample has tens of thousands of clones, approximately 92% seen once. The specimen was peripheral blood. These receptors were taken from a human donor in a cohort sampled during active COVID-19.

CDR3 protein: CASSRGQGDTGELFF. The CDR3 DNA reads TGTGCCAGCAGCAGGGGACAGGGGGACACCGGGGAGCTGTTTTTT. J is TRBJ2-2 and V is TRBV5-6, with 11 nucleotides matching TRBD1. Germline values: CDR1 SGHDT, CDR2 YYEEEE. The V gene end was trimmed by 4 bases and the J gene end by 3 bases; junction bases not matched to a gene: 2. The CDR3 consists of 15 residues.

V is TRBV27 and J is TRBJ2-3; 8 bases are shared with TRBD2. V lost 8 bases to trimming and J lost 4 bases; unmatched junction nucleotides: 5. The CDR3 covers 13 residues. Germline-derived CDR1 and CDR2 are MNHEY and SMNVEV (reference sequence). In nucleotides, the CDR3 is TGTGCCAGCGCGGGGGGCGGGGCAGATACGCAGTATTTT. This encodes CASAGGGADTQYF.

This chain joins TRBV20-1 and TRBJ1-1; no clear D. The germline V and J ends were trimmed by 3 bases and 0 bases, with 11 bases remaining between them. The V gene's germline CDR1 is DFQATT and CDR2 SNEGSKA (reference sequence). The CDR3 sequence is 14 residues long. CDR3 sequence reads: CSASLPNLNTEAFF. The CDR3 nucleotides read TGCAGTGCTAGTTTGCCTAACTTGAACACTGAAGCTTTCTTT.

This clone is a singleton in its sample. V gene TRBV29-1 combines with J gene TRBJ2-3, with 8 bases fitting TRBD2. J lost 3 bases, V lost 4 bases, and 6 bases had no gene match. The CDR3 consists of 14 residues. Germline V lookup: CDR1 SQVTM, CDR2 ANQGSEA. CDR3 nucleotide sequence: TGCAGCGTTGGAGCGGGGGTCCCTACAGATACGCAGTATTTT. Its translation is CSVGAGVPTDTQYF.

The chain uses TRBV2 and TRBJ1-6, with 8 bases matching TRBD1. Germline CDR1 SNHLY, CDR2 FYNNEI. The CDR3 loop spans 15 amino acids. V trimming: 2 bases; J trimming: 14 bases; junction bases outside the gene matches: 11. As DNA, the CDR3 is TGTGCCAGCAGTGAATCGCCGGGACAGGTAGTGTCCCTCCACTTT. Translating gives CASSESPGQVVSLHF.

The rearrangement links TRBV6-5 to TRBJ2-2, with 12 positions matching TRBD2. From germline, CDR1 is MNHEY and CDR2 SVGAGI. The length of the CDR3 is 15 residues. Trimming cost V 5 bases and J 4 bases; bases outside gene matches: 2. CDR3 DNA: TGTGCCAGCAGTATGACTAGCGGGGGCACCGGGGAGCTGTTTTTT. Its translation is CASSMTSGGTGELFF.